Listed here is a single T cell receptor beta chain. These data belong to a study of immune evolution from preneoplasia to lung adenocarcinoma. This CDR3 contains 14 residues. CDR1 and CDR2 from the germline V gene are MNHEY and SMNVEV (reference sequence). Trimming removed 5 bases from V and 3 bases from J; junction bases left unmatched: 3. Assay: immunoSEQ multiplex PCR; the TCRdb copy retains only in-frame clones and omits some. The sample has some 9,000 clones, approximately 75% seen once; the top ten hold 10% to 15%. This receptor was obtained from an older person with lung adenocarcinoma. Sequencing was performed on FFPE lung adenocarcinoma in situ tissue. V and J are TRBV27 and TRBJ1-2; 10 positions match TRBD1. CDR3 protein: CASSPGTGDYGYTF. CDR3 DNA sequence: TGTGCCAGCAGTCCTGGGACAGGGGACTATGGCTACACCTTC.